The 19 T cell receptor beta chains below come from one sample, sequenced in a study of CD8 T cells in ankylosing spondylitis. One entry per CDR3 protein, called by TCRdb with MiXCR from the 5' RACE reads. The table shows around 250,000 distinct CDR3 sequences, with about 10% occurring only once. Sequencing was performed on blood, either unsorted or a sorted T cell fraction (not recorded which). These receptors were taken from a male donor with ankylosing spondylitis or in good health (not recorded which).

In this sample, this clonotype turned up many times. The chain couples TRBV15 to TRBJ2-5, with D possibly TRBD2 on 6 matching bases. CDR3 length: 16 residues. CDR1 and CDR2 from the germline V gene are LNHNV and YYDKDF (reference sequence). V was trimmed by 5 bases and J by 5 bases, leaving 21 bases between them. CDR3 nucleotide sequence: TGTGCCACCAGCCGTATAAGAGGGGCGGGGATGGAGACCCAGTACTTC. Protein product: CATSRIRGAGMETQYF.

This clonotype was detected ten times or more. The genes are TRBV6-6 and TRBJ1-1; perhaps TRBD1 as D (6 bases). Trimming removed 2 bases from V and 6 bases from J, with 10 bases in between. CDR1 is MNHNY and CDR2 is SVGAGI in the germline V gene (reference sequence). This CDR3 has 13 residues. CDR3 residues: CASSYGGLAEAFF. The CDR3 nucleotides are TGTGCCAGCAGTTACGGGGGGCTGGCTGAAGCTTTCTTT.

This sequence joins TRBV11-2 and TRBJ2-7, with TRBD2 matching 7 bases. The CDR3 consists of 14 residues. Trimming at V came to 3 bases and at J to 6 bases, leaving 8 bases not matched to a gene. The germline V gene encodes CDR1 SGHAT and CDR2 FQNNGV. The chain's CDR3 is CASSFFAGAREQYF. The CDR3 DNA reads as TGTGCCAGCAGCTTTTTTGCGGGAGCACGCGAGCAGTACTTC.

This clonotype was observed many times. The chain joins TRBV10-3 to TRBJ2-7; D ambiguous. The germline gives CDR1 ENHRY, CDR2 SYGVKD. The CDR3 is 12 residues long. V dropped 3 bases and J dropped 4 bases, with 7 bases sitting between them. CDR3 region: CAISDKEYEQYF. In nucleotides, the CDR3 is TGTGCCATCAGTGATAAGGAGTACGAGCAGTACTTC.

Points on this clonotype: The junction shows a germline mismatch at one end, possibly a read error. V gene TRBV11-2 combines with J gene TRBJ1-1; D unclear. The germline CDR1 and CDR2 sequences are SGHAT and FQNNGV. The CDR3 contains 15 residues. The CDR3 reads CVSSRVTGINTEAFF. CDR3 bases: TGTGTCAGCAGCCGCGTAACGGGTATAAACACTGAAGCTTTCTTT. Using reference TRBV11-2 and TRBJ1-1 for the parts outside the CDR3, the full variable domain is EAGVAQSPRYKIIEKRQSVAFWCNPISGHATLYWYQQILGQGPKLLIQFQNNGVVDDSQLPKDRFSAERLKGVDSTLKIQPAKLEDSAVYLCVSSRVTGINTEAFFGQGTRLTVV.

This clonotype was picked up many times. The rearrangement joins TRBV12-3 or TRBV12-4 to TRBJ1-6; D is undetermined. The CDR3 runs to 13 residues. Trimming removed 7 bases at V and 4 bases at J, with 8 bases between. CDR3 protein: CASNVEYNSPLHF. CDR3 DNA: TGTGCCAGCAATGTTGAGTATAATTCACCCCTCCACTTT.

This clonotype turned up a few times. The V call is TRBV11-3, the J call TRBJ1-1; possibly TRBD1 for D (6 bases). This CDR3 contains 13 residues. The germline V gene has CDR1 SGHNT and CDR2 YENEEA. V was pared by 1 base and J by 7 bases, with 10 bases between. The chain's CDR3 is CASSLGRGREAFF. The CDR3 bases are TGTGCCAGCAGCTTAGGACGGGGGCGTGAAGCTTTCTTT. Complete variable domain (other parts from reference TRBV11-3 and TRBJ1-1): EAGVVQSPRYKIIEKKQPVAFWCNPISGHNTLYWYLQNLGQGPELLIRYENEEAVDDSQLPKDRFSAERLKGVDSTLKIQPAELGDSAVYLCASSLGRGREAFFGQGTRLTVV.

This chain links TRBV2 with TRBJ2-5; 7 positions agree with TRBD2. The trim removed 3 bases at V and 4 bases at J, leaving 5 bases unmatched. The CDR3 has 14 residues. Germline values: CDR1 SNHLY, CDR2 FYNNEI. CDR3 amino acids: CASSDPAGIETQYF. CDR3 nucleotide sequence: TGTGCCAGCAGTGACCCAGCGGGGATAGAGACCCAGTACTTC.

V gene TRBV7-9 combines with J gene TRBJ1-1; 7 bases map to TRBD1. The J segment lost 4 bases and the V segment lost 2 bases, leaving 7 bases of the junction unmatched. Germline CDR1 SEHNR, CDR2 FQNEAQ (reference sequence). CDR3 length equals 15 residues. The CDR3 loop is CASSLNTGAGTEAFF. The CDR3 DNA reads as TGTGCCAGCAGCTTAAACACAGGGGCGGGCACTGAAGCTTTCTTT.

This clonotype was seen repeatedly, ten times or more. This chain links TRBV6-1 with TRBJ2-7, with unresolved D. CDR3 length: 13 residues. Trimming took off 7 bases at V and 3 bases at J, with 13 bases between the two ends. CDR1 and CDR2 (germline): MNHNS, SASEGT. The CDR3 DNA sequence: TGTGCCAGCACGGCAGCACAGAGCTACGAGCAGTACTTC. Its protein is CASTAAQSYEQYF.

The chain couples TRBV20-1 to TRBJ1-2; tentative D call: TRBD1 (6 bases). CDR3 length: 14 residues. Germline V gene data show CDR1 as DFQATT and CDR2 as SNEGSKA (reference sequence). With 0 bases removed from V and 2 bases from J, the gap between germline ends came to 10 bases. The DNA of the CDR3 is TGCAGTGCTAGAGACGGGGGGGCGAACTATGGCTACACCTTC. It translates to CSARDGGANYGYTF.

There are many counts of this clonotype. As DNA, the CDR3 is TGCAGTGCTAGAGATTTTAGGCTGGCCAATGTGAGGAATGAGCAGTTCTTC. Protein sequence: CSARDFRLANVRNEQFF. This chain joins TRBV20-1 and TRBJ2-1; D is ambiguous. Between the trimmed V and J ends, which lost 0 bases and 7 bases, there was a span of 22 bases. The CDR3 is 17 amino acids. Germline V gene sequence: CDR1 DFQATT, CDR2 SNEGSKA (reference sequence).

This clonotype was counted a few times. This rearrangement joins TRBV29-1 to TRBJ1-4; D is undetermined. In germline, CDR1 is SQVTM, CDR2 ANQGSEA. The CDR3 covers 12 residues. With 6 bases removed from V and 10 bases from J, the gap between germline ends came to 15 bases. The chain's CDR3 is CSVLGMGRKLFF. The CDR3 DNA reads TGCAGCGTCCTGGGTATGGGGAGAAAACTGTTTTTT.

The chain recombines TRBV13 with TRBJ1-3; D might be TRBD1 (5 bases). Trimming shortened V by 2 bases and J by 2 bases, and 10 bases separated the two germline ends. The germline V gene has CDR1 PRHDT and CDR2 FYEKMQ (reference sequence). The CDR3 spans 15 residues. The CDR3 DNA reads as TGTGCCAGCAGCTTAAGTTCGGGGCCTGGAAACACCATATATTTT. The encoded protein is CASSLSSGPGNTIYF.

At least ten counts were recorded for this clonotype. The chain uses TRBV12-3 or TRBV12-4 and TRBJ1-5; D not resolved. Trimming shortened V by 8 bases and J by 9 bases, and 11 bases separated the two germline ends. The CDR3 covers 11 residues. The CDR3 loop reads CASGSGRPQHF. For the CDR3, the DNA is TGTGCCAGCGGGTCGGGTCGGCCCCAGCATTTT.

The J gene is TRBJ2-7, the V gene TRBV5-1; 7 nucleotides agree with TRBD1. This CDR3 contains 13 residues. Per the germline V gene, CDR1 is SGHRS and CDR2 is YFSETQ. V dropped 4 bases and J dropped 5; count of bases not matched to a gene: 6. CDR3 sequence reads: CASSGQVIHEQYF. CDR3 nucleotides: TGCGCCAGCAGCGGACAGGTGATCCACGAGCAGTACTTC.

This clonotype has only a few counts. This sequence joins TRBV19 and TRBJ2-1; D call uncertain. Germline values: CDR1 LNHDA, CDR2 SQIVND (reference sequence). The CDR3 sequence is 16 residues long. The V end lost 2 bases, the J end lost 9 bases, and 20 bases lay between the germline ends. The CDR3 is CASSIRHNLAESEQFF. In DNA, the CDR3 is TGTGCCAGTAGTATACGGCACAACTTGGCCGAGAGTGAGCAGTTCTTC.

In this sample, this clonotype turned up a few times. The chain links TRBV20-1 to TRBJ2-7; maybe TRBD2 (6 bases). V was clipped by 3 bases and J by 0 bases, with 9 bases between them. Germline lookup yields CDR1 DFQATT and CDR2 SNEGSKA (reference sequence). The CDR3 consists of 13 residues. This CDR3 is CSARSGFSYEQYF. The CDR3 DNA reads as TGCAGTGCTAGGAGCGGGTTCTCCTACGAGCAGTACTTC.

This clonotype was seen ten or more times. The V and J genes are TRBV25-1 and TRBJ2-7, with TRBD1 identical over 8 bases. Germline V gives CDR1 MGHDK, CDR2 SYGVNS. This CDR3 has 14 residues. The J segment lost 5 bases and the V segment lost 5 bases, leaving 8 bases of the junction unmatched. In DNA form, the CDR3 reads TGTGCCAGCAGTATCGGACAGGGCTTGCACGAGCAGTACTTC. It encodes CASSIGQGLHEQYF.